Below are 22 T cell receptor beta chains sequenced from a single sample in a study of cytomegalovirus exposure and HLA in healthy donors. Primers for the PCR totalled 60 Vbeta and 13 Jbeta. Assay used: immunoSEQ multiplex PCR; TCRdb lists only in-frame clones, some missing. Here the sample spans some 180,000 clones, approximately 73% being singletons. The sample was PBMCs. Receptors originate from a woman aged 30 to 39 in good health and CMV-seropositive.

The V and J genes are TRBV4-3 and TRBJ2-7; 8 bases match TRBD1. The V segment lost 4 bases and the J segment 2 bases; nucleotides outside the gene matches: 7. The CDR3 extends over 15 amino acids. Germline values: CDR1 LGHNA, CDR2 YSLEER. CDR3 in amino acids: CASSPRTGFAYEQYF. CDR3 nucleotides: TGCGCCAGCAGCCCCAGGACAGGGTTTGCCTACGAGCAGTACTTC.

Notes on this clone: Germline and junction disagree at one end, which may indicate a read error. The CDR3 DNA reads as TGTGCCAGCAGTCGACAGGGGGGAAGAGAGGCCCAGTACTTC. This translates into CASSRQGGREAQYF. V gene TRBV6-5 combines with J gene TRBJ2-5, with TRBD1 identical over 9 bases. The CDR3 runs to 14 residues. The V gene's germline CDR1 is MNHEY and CDR2 SVGAGI.

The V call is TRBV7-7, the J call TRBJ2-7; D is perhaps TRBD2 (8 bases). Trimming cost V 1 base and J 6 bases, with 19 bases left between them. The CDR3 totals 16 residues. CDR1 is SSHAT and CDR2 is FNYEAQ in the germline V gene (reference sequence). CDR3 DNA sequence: TGTGCCAGCAGCTTAGGCGGGGGGACAGTGTCTTCCGAGCAGTACTTC. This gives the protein CASSLGGGTVSSEQYF.

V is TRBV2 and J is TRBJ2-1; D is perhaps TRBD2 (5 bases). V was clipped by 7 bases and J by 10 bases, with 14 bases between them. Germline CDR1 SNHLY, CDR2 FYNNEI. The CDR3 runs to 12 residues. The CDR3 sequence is CASTRESSEQFF. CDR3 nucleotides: TGTGCCAGCACGAGGGAGTCCTCCGAGCAGTTCTTC.

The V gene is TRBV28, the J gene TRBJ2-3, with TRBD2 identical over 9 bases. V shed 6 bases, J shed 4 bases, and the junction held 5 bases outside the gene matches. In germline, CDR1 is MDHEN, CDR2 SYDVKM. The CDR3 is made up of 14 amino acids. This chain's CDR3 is CASRAGGLADTQYF. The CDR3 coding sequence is TGTGCCAGCAGGGCGGGGGGGCTAGCAGATACGCAGTATTTT.

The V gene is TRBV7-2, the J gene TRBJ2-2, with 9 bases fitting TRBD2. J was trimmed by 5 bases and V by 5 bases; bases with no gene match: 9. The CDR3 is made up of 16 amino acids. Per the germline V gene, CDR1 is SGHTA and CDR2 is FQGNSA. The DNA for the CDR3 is TGTGCCAGCAGCCCCCTGCGGGGGGGCGGAACCGGGGAGCTGTTTTTT. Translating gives CASSPLRGGGTGELFF.

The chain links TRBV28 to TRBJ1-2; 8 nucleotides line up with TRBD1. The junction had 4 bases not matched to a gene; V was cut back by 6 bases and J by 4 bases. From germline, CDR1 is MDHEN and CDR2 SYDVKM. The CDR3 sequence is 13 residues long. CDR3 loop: CASRDRARYGYTF. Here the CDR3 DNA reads TGTGCCAGCAGGGACAGGGCTCGCTATGGCTACACCTTC.

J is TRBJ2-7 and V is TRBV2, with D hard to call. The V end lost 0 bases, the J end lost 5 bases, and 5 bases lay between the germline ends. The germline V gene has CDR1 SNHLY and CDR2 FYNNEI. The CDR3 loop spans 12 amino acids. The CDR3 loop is CASSEASDEQYF. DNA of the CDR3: TGTGCCAGCAGTGAAGCGAGCGACGAGCAGTACTTC.

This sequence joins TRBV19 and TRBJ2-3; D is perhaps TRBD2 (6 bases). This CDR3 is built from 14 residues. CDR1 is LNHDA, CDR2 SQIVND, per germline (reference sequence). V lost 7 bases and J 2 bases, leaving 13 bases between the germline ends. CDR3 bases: TGTGCCAGTAATTGGAGGGGCACCACAGATACGCAGTATTTT. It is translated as CASNWRGTTDTQYF.

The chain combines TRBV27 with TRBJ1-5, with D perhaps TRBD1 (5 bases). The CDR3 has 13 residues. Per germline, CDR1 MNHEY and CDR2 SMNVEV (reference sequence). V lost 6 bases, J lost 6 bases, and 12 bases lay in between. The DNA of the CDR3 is TGTGCCAGCAGCAAGGGGCGAATTCAGCCCCAGCATTTT. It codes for CASSKGRIQPQHF.

CDR3 sequence reads: CASSWASVVETQYF. CDR3 sequence (DNA): TGTGCCAGCAGTTGGGCTAGCGTAGTAGAGACCCAGTACTTC. The chain is built from TRBV28 and TRBJ2-5; D possibly corresponds to TRBD2 (6 bases). This CDR3 spans 14 amino acids. V lost 4 bases, J lost 4 bases, and 13 bases lay in between. Germline V CDR1 and CDR2: MDHEN, SYDVKM.

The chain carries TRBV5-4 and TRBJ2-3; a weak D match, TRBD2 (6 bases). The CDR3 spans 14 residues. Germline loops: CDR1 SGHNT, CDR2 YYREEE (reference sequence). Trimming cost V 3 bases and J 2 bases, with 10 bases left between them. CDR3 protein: CASSSMDYTDTQYF. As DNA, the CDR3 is TGTGCCAGCAGCTCGATGGACTACACAGATACGCAGTATTTT.

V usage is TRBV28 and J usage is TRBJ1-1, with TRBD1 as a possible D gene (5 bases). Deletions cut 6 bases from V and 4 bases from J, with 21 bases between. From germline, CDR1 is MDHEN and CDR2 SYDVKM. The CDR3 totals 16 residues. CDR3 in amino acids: CASRPAGTPRGTEAFF. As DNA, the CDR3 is TGTGCCAGCAGGCCTGCTGGGACTCCTCGAGGCACTGAAGCTTTCTTT.

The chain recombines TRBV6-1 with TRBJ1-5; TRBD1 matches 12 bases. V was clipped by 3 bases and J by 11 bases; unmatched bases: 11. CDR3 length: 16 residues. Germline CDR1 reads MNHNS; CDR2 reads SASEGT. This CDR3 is CASSDLPGQGAPSQHF. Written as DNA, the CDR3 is TGTGCCAGCAGTGATTTACCGGGACAGGGGGCTCCTTCCCAGCATTTT.

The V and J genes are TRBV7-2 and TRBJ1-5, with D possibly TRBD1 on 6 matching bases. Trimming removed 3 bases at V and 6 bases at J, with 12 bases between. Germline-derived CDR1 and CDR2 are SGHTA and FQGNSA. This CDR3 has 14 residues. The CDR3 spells CASSFAGAGQPQHF. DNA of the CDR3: TGTGCCAGCAGCTTCGCGGGGGCGGGTCAGCCCCAGCATTTT. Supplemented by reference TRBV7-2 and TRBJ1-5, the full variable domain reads GAGVSQSPSNKVTEKGKDVELRCDPISGHTALYWYRQSLGQGLEFLIYFQGNSAPDKSGLPSDRFSAERTGGSVSTLTIQRTQQEDSAVYLCASSFAGAGQPQHFGDGTRLSIL.

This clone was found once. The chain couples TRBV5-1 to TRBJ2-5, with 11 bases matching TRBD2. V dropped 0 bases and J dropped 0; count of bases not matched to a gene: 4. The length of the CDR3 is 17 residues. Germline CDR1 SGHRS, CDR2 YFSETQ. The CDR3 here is CASSLAVLAGDQETQYF. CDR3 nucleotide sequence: TGCGCCAGCAGCTTGGCGGTACTAGCGGGGGACCAAGAGACCCAGTACTTC. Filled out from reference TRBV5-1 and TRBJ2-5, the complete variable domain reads KAGVTQTPRYLIKTRGQQVTLSCSPISGHRSVSWYQQTPGQGLQFLFEYFSETQRNKGNFPGRFSGRQFSNSRSEMNVSTLELGDSALYLCASSLAVLAGDQETQYFGPGTRLLVL.

The CDR3 region is CASSLLAGGKATQYF. CDR3 nucleotides: TGCGCCAGCAGCTTACTAGCGGGGGGGAAGGCTACGCAGTATTTT. V gene TRBV5-1 combines with J gene TRBJ2-3, with 13 bases aligning to TRBD2. Germline CDR1 and CDR2: SGHRS and YFSETQ. Trimming cost V 2 bases and J 8 bases; bases outside gene matches: 5. The CDR3 sequence is 15 residues long.

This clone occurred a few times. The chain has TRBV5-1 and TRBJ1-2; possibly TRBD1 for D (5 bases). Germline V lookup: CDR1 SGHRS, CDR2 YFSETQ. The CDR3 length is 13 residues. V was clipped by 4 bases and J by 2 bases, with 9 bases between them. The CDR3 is CASSPTGNYGYTF. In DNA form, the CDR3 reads TGCGCCAGCAGCCCCACAGGAAACTATGGCTACACCTTC.

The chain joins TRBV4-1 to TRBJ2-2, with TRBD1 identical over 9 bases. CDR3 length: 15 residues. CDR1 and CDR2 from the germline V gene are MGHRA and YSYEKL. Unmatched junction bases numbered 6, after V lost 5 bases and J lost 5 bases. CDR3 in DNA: TGCGCCAGCAGCTTACGGACAGGGGCTACCGGGGAGCTGTTTTTT. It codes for CASSLRTGATGELFF.

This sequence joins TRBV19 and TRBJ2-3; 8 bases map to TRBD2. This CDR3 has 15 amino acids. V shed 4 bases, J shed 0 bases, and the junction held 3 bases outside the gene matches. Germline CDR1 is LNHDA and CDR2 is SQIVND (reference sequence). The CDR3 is CASSSGGPSTDTQYF. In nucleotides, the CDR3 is TGTGCCAGTAGTAGCGGGGGGCCAAGCACAGATACGCAGTATTTT.

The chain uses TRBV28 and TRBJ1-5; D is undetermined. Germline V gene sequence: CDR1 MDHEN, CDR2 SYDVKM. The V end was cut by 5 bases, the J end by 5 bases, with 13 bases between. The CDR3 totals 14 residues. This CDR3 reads CASSTAQVHQPQHF. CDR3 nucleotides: TGTGCCAGCAGTACCGCACAAGTCCATCAGCCCCAGCATTTT.

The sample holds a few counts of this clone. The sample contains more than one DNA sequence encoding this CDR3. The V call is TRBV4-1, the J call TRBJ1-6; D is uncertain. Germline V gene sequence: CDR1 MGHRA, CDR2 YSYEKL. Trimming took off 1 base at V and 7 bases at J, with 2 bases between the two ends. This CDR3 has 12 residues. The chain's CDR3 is CASSQANSPLHF. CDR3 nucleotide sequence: TGCGCCAGCAGCCAAGCGAATTCACCCCTCCACTTT.